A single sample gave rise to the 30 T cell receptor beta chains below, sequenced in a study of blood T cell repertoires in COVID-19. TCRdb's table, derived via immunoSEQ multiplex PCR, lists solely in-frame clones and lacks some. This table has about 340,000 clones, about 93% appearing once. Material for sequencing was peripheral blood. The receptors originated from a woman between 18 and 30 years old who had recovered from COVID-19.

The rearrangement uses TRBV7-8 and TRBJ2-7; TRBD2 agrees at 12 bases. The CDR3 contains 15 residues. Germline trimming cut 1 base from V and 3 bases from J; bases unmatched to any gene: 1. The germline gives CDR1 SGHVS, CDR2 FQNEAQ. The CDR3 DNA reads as TGTGCCAGCAGCTTAGGACTAGCGGGAGTCTACGAGCAGTACGTC. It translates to CASSLGLAGVYEQYV.

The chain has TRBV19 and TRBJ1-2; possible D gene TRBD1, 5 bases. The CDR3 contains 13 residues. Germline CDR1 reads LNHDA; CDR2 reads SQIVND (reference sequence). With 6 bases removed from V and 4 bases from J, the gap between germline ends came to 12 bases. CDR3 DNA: TGTGCCAGTAGCTCGACAGACTTCTATGGCTACACCTTC. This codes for CASSSTDFYGYTF.

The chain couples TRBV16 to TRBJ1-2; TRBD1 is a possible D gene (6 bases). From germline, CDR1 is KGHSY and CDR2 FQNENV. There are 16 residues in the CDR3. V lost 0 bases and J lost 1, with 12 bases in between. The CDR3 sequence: CASSQSRGAGNYGYTF. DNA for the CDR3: TGTGCCAGCAGCCAATCGCGGGGGGCAGGTAACTATGGCTACACCTTC.

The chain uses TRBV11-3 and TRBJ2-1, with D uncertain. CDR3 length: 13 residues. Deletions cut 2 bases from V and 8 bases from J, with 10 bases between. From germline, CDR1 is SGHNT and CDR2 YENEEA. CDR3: CASSLSLVYEQFF. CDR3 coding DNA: TGTGCCAGCAGCTTATCCCTAGTATATGAGCAGTTCTTC. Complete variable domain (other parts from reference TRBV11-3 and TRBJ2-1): EAGVVQSPRYKIIEKKQPVAFWCNPISGHNTLYWYLQNLGQGPELLIRYENEEAVDDSQLPKDRFSAERLKGVDSTLKIQPAELGDSAVYLCASSLSLVYEQFFGPGTRLTVL.

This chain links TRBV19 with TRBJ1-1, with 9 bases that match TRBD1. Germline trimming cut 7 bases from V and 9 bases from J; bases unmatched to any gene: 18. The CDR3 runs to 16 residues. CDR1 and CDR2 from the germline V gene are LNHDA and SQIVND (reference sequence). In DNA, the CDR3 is TGTGCCAGTACCGCCGGGACAGGGCTTTCTCGCCCTCAAGCTTTCTTT. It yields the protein CASTAGTGLSRPQAFF.

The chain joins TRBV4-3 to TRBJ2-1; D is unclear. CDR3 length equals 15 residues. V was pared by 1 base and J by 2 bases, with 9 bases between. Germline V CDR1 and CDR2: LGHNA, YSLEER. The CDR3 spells CASSQARATYNEQFF. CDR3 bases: TGCGCCAGCAGCCAAGCTCGAGCGACCTACAATGAGCAGTTCTTC.

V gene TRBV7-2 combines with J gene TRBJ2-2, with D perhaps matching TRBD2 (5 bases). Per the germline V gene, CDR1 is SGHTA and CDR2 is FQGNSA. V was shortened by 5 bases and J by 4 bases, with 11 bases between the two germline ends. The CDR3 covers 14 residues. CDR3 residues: CASSAHAGTGELFF. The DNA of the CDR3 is TGTGCCAGCAGCGCCCATGCGGGCACCGGGGAGCTGTTTTTT.

The CDR3 reads CASSQRPHDSGNTYNEQFF. CDR3 sequence (DNA): TGCGCCAGCAGCCAAAGGCCCCATGATAGCGGAAATACCTACAATGAGCAGTTCTTC. The chain joins TRBV4-3 to TRBJ2-1; maybe TRBD2 (6 bases). This CDR3 region has 19 residues. V was cut by 2 bases and J by 2 bases, with 22 bases left in between. Germline CDR1 LGHNA, CDR2 YSLEER.

The CDR3, as DNA: TGTGCCAGCAGCTCGACTAGCGGGAGTAGATCGGAGACCCAGTACTTC. Residues: CASSSTSGSRSETQYF. The chain couples TRBV7-2 to TRBJ2-5; TRBD2 aligns across 12 bases. This CDR3 region has 16 residues. The germline V gene encodes CDR1 SGHTA and CDR2 FQGNSA. Unmatched junction bases numbered 8, after V lost 4 bases and J lost 5 bases.

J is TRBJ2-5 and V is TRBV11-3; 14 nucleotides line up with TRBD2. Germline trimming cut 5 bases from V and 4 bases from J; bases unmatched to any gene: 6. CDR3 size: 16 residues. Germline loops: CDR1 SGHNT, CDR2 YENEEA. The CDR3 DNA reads TGTGCCAGCAGCGAGGCCGGGACTAGCGGGAGAGAGACCCAGTACTTC. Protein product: CASSEAGTSGRETQYF.

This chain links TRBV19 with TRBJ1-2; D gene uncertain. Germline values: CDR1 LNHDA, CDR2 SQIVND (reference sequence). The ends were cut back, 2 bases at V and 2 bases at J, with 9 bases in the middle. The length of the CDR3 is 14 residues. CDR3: CASSITLRNYGYTF. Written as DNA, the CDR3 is TGTGCCAGTAGTATAACCCTTAGAAACTATGGCTACACCTTC.

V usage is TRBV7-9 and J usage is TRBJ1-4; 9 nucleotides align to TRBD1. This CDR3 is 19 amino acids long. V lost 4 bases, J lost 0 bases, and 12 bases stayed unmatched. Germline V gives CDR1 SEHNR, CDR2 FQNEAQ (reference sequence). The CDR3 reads CASSYSTGTGTATNEKLFF. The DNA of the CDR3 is TGTGCCAGCAGCTATTCCACCGGGACAGGGACGGCAACTAATGAAAAACTGTTTTTT.

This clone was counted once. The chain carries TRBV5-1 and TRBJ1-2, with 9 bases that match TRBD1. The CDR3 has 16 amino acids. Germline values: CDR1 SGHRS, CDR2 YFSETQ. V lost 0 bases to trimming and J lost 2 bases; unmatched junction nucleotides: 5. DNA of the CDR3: TGCGCCAGCAGCTTGGCATGGGACAGGGAAAACTATGGCTACACCTTC. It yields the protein CASSLAWDRENYGYTF.

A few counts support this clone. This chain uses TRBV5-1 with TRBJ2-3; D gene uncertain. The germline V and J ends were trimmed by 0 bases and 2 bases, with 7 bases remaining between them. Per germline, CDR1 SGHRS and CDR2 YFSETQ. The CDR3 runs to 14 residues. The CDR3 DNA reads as TGCGCCAGCAGCTTGGGAGCGAACACAGATACGCAGTATTTT. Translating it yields CASSLGANTDTQYF.

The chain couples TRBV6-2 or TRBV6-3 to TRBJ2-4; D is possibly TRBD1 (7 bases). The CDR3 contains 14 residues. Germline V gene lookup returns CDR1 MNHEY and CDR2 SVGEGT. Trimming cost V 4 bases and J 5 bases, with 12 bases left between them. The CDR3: CASSSGDSQNIQYF. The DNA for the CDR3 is TGTGCCAGCAGTTCGGGGGACAGCCAAAACATTCAGTACTTC.

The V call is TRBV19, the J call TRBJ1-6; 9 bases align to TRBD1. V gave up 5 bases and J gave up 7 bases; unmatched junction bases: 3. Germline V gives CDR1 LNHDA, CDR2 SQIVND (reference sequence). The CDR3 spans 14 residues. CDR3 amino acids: CASSLDRGNSPLHF. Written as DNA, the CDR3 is TGTGCCAGTAGTTTGGACAGGGGAAATTCACCCCTCCACTTT.

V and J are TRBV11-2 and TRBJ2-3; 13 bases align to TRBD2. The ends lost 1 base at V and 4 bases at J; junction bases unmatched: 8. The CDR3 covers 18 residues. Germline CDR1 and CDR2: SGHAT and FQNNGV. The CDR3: CASSLVSPGLAGSDTQYF. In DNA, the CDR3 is TGTGCCAGCAGCTTAGTGTCCCCGGGACTAGCGGGATCAGATACGCAGTATTTT.

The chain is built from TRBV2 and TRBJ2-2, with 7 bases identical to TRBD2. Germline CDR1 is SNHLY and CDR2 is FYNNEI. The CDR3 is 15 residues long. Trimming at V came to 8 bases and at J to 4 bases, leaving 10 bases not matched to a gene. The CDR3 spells CASGEARGGTGELFF. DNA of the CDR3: TGTGCCAGCGGGGAGGCACGCGGGGGCACCGGGGAGCTGTTTTTT.

The DNA of the CDR3 is TGTGCCAGCAGCGCACCGGGACTAGCAGCGAACACCGGGGAGCTGTTTTTT. It is translated as CASSAPGLAANTGELFF. The gene calls are TRBV9 and TRBJ2-2; 9 bases line up with TRBD2. CDR3 size: 17 residues. J was trimmed by 0 bases and V by 3 bases; bases with no gene match: 6. Germline V gene lookup returns CDR1 SGDLS and CDR2 YYNGEE.

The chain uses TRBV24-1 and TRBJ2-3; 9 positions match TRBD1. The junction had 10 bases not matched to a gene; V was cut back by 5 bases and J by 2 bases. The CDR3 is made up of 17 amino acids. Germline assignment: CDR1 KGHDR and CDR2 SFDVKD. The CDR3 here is CATSVGTGKTFTDTQYF. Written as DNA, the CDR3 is TGTGCCACCAGTGTGGGGACAGGGAAGACCTTCACAGATACGCAGTATTTT.

The CDR3 DNA reads as TGCAGTGCTAGGGACAGGGCAGGAGCTTTCTTT. This codes for CSARDRAGAFF. This chain joins TRBV20-1 and TRBJ1-1, with 8 nucleotides matching TRBD1. Germline loops: CDR1 DFQATT, CDR2 SNEGSKA (reference sequence). The V gene end was trimmed by 3 bases and the J gene end by 10 bases; junction bases not matched to a gene: 4. The CDR3 is 11 residues long.

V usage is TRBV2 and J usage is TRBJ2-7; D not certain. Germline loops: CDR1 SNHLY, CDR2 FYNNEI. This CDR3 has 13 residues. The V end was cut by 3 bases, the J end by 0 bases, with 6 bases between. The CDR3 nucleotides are TGTGCCAGCAGTGACCACAGCTCCTACGAGCAGTACGTC. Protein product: CASSDHSSYEQYV.

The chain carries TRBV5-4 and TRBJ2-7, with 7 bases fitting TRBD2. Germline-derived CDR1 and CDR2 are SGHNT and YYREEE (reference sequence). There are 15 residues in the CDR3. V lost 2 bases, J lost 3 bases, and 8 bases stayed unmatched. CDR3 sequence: CASSLGGRAIYEQYV. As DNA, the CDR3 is TGTGCCAGCAGCTTAGGTGGGAGGGCCATCTACGAGCAGTACGTC.

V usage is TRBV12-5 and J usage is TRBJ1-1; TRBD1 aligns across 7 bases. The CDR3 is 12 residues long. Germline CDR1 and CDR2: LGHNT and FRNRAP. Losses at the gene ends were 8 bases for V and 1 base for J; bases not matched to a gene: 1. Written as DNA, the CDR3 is TGTGCTAGTTACAGGGGGAACACTGAAGCTTTCTTT. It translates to CASYRGNTEAFF.

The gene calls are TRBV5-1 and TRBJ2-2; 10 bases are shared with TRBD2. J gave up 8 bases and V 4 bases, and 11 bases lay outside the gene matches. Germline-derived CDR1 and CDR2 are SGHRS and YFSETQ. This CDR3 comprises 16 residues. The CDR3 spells CASSGGLANYRGELFF. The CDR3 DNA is TGCGCCAGCAGCGGGGGACTAGCGAATTACCGAGGGGAGCTGTTTTTT.

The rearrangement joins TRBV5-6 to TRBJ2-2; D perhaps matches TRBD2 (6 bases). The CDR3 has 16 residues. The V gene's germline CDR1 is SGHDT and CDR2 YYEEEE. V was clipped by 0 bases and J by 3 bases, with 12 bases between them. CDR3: CASSLVTRRDTGELFF. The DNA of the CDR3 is TGTGCCAGCAGCTTGGTGACTAGACGGGACACCGGGGAGCTGTTTTTT. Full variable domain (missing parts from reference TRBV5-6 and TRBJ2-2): DAGVTQSPTHLIKTRGQQVTLRCSPKSGHDTVSWYQQALGQGPQFIFQYYEEEERQRGNFPDRFSGHQFPNYSSELNVNALLLGDSALYLCASSLVTRRDTGELFFGEGSRLTVL.

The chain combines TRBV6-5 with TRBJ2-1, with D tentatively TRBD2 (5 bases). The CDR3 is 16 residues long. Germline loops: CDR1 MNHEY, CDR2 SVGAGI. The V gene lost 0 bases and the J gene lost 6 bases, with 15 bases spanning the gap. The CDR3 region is CASSYSITRAINEQFF. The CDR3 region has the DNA TGTGCCAGCAGTTACTCGATTACTAGAGCCATCAATGAGCAGTTCTTC.

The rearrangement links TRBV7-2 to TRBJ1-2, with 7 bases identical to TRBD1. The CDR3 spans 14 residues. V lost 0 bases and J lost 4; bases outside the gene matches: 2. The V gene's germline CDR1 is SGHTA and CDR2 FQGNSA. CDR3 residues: CASSLAPGGYGYTF. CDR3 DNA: TGTGCCAGCAGCTTAGCGCCAGGGGGCTATGGCTACACCTTC.

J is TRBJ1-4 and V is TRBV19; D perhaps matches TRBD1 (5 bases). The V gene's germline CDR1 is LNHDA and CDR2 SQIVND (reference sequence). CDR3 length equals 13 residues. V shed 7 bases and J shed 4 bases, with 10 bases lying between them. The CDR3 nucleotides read TGTGCCAGTAAGGAGGGGAATAATGAAAAACTGTTTTTT. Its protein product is CASKEGNNEKLFF.

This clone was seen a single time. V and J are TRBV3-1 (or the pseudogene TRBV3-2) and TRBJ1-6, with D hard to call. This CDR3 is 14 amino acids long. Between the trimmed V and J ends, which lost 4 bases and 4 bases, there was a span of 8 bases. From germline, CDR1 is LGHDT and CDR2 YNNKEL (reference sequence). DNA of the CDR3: TGTGCCAGCAGCCGAGCGGATTATAATTCACCCCTCCACTTT. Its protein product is CASSRADYNSPLHF.